This T cell receptor beta chain comes out of a study of OX40 agonist ivuxolimab in advanced cancers. The CDR3 runs 12 residues. CDR1 and CDR2 from the germline V gene are SEHNR and FQNEAQ (reference sequence). V lost 0 bases, J lost 15 bases, and 5 bases stayed unmatched. The method was immunoSEQ multiplex PCR; TCRdb's version includes in-frame clones alone and lacks a portion of them. This sample yields tens of thousands of clones, of which less than 90% are seen a single time; more than 11% belongs to the top ten. Regarding this clone: Its antigen is still unknown.

Study-level points and caveats: There were also nonresponders showing low normalized T-cell clonal expansion. There was clonal expansion of CD4+ and CD8+ blood T cells by week 6 at 0.1 to 3.0 mg/kg.

The receptor was isolated from an adult with an advanced solid tumor such as melanoma, head and neck, liver or kidney cancer. The chain is built from TRBV7-9 and TRBJ2-1; 7 bases are shared with TRBD2. The sequences come from CD4+ or CD8+ T cells sorted from blood, collected in a trial of the OX40 agonist ivuxolimab. This chain's CDR3 is CASSLASGGRFF. The CDR3 DNA reads as TGTGCCAGCAGCTTAGCGTCGGGGGGTAGGTTCTTC. Using reference TRBV7-9 and TRBJ2-1 for the parts outside the CDR3, the full variable domain is DTGVSQNPRHKITKRGQNVTFRCDPISEHNRLYWYRQTLGQGPEFLTYFQNEAQLEKSRLLSDRFSAERPKGSFSTLEIQRTEQGDSAMYLCASSLASGGRFFGPGTRLTVL.